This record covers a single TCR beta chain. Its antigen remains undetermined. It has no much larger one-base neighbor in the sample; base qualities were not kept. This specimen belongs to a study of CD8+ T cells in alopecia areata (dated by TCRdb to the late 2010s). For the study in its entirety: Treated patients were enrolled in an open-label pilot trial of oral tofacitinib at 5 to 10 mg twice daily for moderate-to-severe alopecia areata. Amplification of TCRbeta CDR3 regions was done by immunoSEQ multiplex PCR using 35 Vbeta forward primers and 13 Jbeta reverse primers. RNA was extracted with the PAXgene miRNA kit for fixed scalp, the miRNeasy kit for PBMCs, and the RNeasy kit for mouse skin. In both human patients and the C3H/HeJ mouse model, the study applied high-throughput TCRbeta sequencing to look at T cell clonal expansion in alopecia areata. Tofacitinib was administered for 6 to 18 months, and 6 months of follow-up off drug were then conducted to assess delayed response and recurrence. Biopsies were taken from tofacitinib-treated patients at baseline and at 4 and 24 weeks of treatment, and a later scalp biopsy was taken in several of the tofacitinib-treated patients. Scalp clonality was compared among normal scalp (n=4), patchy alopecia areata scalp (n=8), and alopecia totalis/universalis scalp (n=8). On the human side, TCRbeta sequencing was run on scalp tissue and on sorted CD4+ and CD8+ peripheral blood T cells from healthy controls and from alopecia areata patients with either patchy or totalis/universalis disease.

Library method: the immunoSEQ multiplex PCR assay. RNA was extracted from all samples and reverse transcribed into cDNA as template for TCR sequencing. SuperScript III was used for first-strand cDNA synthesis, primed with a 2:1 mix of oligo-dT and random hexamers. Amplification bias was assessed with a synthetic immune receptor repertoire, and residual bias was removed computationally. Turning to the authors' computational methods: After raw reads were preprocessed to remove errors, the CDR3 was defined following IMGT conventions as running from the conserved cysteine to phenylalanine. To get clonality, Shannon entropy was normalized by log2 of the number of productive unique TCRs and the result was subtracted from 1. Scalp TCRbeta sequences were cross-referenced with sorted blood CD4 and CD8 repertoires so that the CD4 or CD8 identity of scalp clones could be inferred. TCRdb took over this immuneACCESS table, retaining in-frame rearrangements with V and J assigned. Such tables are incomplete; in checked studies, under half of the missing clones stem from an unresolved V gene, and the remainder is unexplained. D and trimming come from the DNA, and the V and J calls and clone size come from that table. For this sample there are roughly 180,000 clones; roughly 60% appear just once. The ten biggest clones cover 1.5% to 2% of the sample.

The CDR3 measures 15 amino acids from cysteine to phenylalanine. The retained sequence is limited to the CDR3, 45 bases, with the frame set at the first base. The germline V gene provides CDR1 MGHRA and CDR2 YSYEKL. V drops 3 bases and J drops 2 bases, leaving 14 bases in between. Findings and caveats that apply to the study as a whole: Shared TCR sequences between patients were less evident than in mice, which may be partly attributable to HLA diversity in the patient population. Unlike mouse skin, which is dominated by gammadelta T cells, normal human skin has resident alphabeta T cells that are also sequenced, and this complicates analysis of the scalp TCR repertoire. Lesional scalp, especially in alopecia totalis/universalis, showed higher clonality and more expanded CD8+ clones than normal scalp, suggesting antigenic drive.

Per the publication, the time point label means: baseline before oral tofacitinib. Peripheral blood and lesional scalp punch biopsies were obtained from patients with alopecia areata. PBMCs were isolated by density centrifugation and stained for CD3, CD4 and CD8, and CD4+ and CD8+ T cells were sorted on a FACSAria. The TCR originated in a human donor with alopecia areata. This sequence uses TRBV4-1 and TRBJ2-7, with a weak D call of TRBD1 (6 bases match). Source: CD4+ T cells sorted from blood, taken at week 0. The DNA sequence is TGCGCCAGCAGCCAGGCTCCTCGGGACACCTACGAGCAGTACTTC. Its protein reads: CASSQAPRDTYEQYF.